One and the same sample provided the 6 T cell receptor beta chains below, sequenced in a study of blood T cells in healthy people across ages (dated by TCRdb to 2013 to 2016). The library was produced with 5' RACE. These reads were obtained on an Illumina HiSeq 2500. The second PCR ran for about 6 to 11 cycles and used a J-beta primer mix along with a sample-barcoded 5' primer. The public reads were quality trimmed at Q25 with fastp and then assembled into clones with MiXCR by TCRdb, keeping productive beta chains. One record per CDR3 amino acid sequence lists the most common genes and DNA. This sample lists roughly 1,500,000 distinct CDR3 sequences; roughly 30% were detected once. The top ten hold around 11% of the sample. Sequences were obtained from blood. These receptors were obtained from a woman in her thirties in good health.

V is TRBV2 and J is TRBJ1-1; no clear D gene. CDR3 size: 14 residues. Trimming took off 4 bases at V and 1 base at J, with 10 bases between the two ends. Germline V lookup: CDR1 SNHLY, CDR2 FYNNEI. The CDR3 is CASSAQVPNTEAFF. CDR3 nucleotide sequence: TGTGCCAGCAGTGCTCAGGTACCGAACACTGAAGCTTTCTTT.

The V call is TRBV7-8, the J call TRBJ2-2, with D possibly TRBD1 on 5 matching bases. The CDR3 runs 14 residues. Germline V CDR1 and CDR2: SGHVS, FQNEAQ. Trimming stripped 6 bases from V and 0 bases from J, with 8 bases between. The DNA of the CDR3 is TGTGCCAGCAGTTCGACAGCGAACACCGGGGAGCTGTTTTTT. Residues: CASSSTANTGELFF.

CDR3: CASSHGTSGGGPQDEQFF. For the CDR3, the DNA is TGCGCCAGCTCCCATGGGACTAGCGGGGGGGGACCCCAGGATGAGCAGTTCTTC. This chain links TRBV10-1 with TRBJ2-1, with 16 bases fitting TRBD2. In germline, CDR1 is WNHNN, CDR2 SYGVQD (reference sequence). Trimming removed 8 bases from V and 8 bases from J; junction bases left unmatched: 15. The CDR3 totals 18 residues.

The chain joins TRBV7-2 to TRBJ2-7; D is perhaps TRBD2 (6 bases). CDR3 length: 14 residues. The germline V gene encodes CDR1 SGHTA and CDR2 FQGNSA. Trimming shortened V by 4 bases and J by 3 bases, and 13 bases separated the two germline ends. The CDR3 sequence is CASSSGGTCYEQYF. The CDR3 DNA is TGTGCCAGCAGCTCCGGCGGGACCTGCTACGAGCAGTACTTC.

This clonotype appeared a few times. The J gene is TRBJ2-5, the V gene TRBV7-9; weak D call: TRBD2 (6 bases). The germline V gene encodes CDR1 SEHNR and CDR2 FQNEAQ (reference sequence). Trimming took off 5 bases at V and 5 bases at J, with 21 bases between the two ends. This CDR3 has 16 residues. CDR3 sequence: CASSPRGSGTSETQYF. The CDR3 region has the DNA TGTGCCAGCAGCCCCCGGGGTAGCGGTACATCGGAGACCCAGTACTTC.

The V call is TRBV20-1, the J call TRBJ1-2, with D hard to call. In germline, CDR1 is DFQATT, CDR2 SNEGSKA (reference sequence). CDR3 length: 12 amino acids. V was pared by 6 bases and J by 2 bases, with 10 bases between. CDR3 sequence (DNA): TGCAGTGCAAAAGATCGAAACTATGGCTACACCTTC. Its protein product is CSAKDRNYGYTF.